This T cell receptor beta chain was obtained from a study of cytomegalovirus exposure and HLA in healthy donors. Study observations and caveats: Rare TCR sequences dominated, though some public TCRs recurred in many donors. When analyzed later, a missense DCLRE1C variant was found to be linked to TCR beta V- and J-gene trimming.

A remark on this clone: As yet, its antigen is unknown.

The donors gave bone marrow, and they were healthy. The trim removed 2 bases at V and 6 bases at J, leaving 5 bases unmatched. The germline V gene has CDR1 SGHTA and CDR2 FQGNSA. The CDR3 extends over 15 amino acids. The PCR ran on 60 Vbeta and 13 Jbeta primers. Some clones are missing from TCRdb's copy, which holds only in-frame ones; the method was immunoSEQ multiplex PCR. The table includes around 190,000 clones, approximately 79% detected once. The sequenced sample consisted of PBMCs. The J gene is TRBJ1-2, the V gene TRBV7-2; TRBD1 agrees at 11 bases. This receptor was taken from a woman in her 40s in good health and CMV-seronegative. In DNA, the CDR3 is TGTGCCAGCAGCTTAAGCTCGGGACAGGGGGATGGCTACACCTTC. Translation: CASSLSSGQGDGYTF.